The 18 T cell receptor beta chains given below trace back to one sample, sequenced in a study of T cell repertoires in ileal Crohn's disease. The time point denotes: inflamed ileum from the surgical specimen. TCRdb keeps only in-frame clones here, not all; method: immunoSEQ multiplex PCR. The sample records about 16,000 clones, roughly 90% being singletons. Material: ileal tissue. The receptor source for this set is an adult with Crohn's disease.

The genes are TRBV5-1 and TRBJ1-1, with no clear D. Germline assignment: CDR1 SGHRS and CDR2 YFSETQ. Trimming cost V 3 bases and J 3 bases, with 12 bases left between them. This CDR3 has 14 residues. CDR3 protein: CASSWVGSDTEAFF. The DNA for the CDR3 is TGCGCCAGCAGCTGGGTGGGGAGCGACACTGAAGCTTTCTTT.

This chain links TRBV23-1 with TRBJ2-3; no firm D call. TRBV23-1 is reported as an ORF; its role is uncertain. CDR3 length: 16 amino acids. Trimming took 4 bases from V and 11 from J, leaving 25 bases between them. As DNA, the CDR3 is TGCGCCAGCAGTCTCCCCACCCGTCGACCCCCGGCGAGGCAGTATTTT. Translated, it gives CASSLPTRRPPARQYF.

The V and J genes are TRBV9 and TRBJ2-7, with 12 bases aligning to TRBD2. V was pared by 3 bases and J by 4 bases, with 5 bases of the junction left unmatched. The V gene's germline CDR1 is SGDLS and CDR2 YYNGEE. The CDR3 length is 15 residues. The CDR3 spells CASSASGGARYEQYF. Here the CDR3 DNA reads TGTGCCAGCAGCGCTAGCGGGGGGGCAAGATACGAGCAGTACTTC.

The J gene is TRBJ1-3, the V gene TRBV4-3, with 8 bases matching TRBD1. This CDR3 has 14 residues. Germline trimming cut 5 bases from V and 4 bases from J; bases unmatched to any gene: 4. Germline CDR1 and CDR2: LGHNA and YSLEER. CDR3 sequence reads: CASSTQGGGNTIYF. Written as DNA, the CDR3 is TGCGCCAGCAGCACACAGGGGGGCGGAAACACCATATATTTT.

The chain recombines TRBV19 with TRBJ1-3; possible D gene TRBD1, 5 bases. The germline V and J ends were trimmed by 3 bases and 3 bases, with 15 bases remaining between them. This CDR3 spans 16 amino acids. The germline V gene encodes CDR1 LNHDA and CDR2 SQIVND (reference sequence). Here the CDR3 DNA reads TGTGCCAGTAGTATTCGCTCAGGGTCTGGTGGAAACACCATATATTTT. Translation gives CASSIRSGSGGNTIYF.

This chain connects TRBV9 to TRBJ2-5, with 7 bases aligning to TRBD2. The V gene end was trimmed by 0 bases and the J gene end by 2 bases; junction bases not matched to a gene: 4. Germline values: CDR1 SGDLS, CDR2 YYNGEE. This CDR3 region has 15 residues. For the CDR3, the DNA is TGTGCCAGCAGCGTAGGTAACGGGGGGCAAGAGACCCAGTACTTC. This translates into CASSVGNGGQETQYF.

The chain couples TRBV28 to TRBJ1-6; a weak D match, TRBD1 (6 bases). V lost 6 bases to trimming and J lost 16 bases, with 19 bases between them. Germline V gives CDR1 MDHEN, CDR2 SYDVKM. The CDR3 has 13 amino acids. The CDR3 here is CASSSGTLQGLHF. The CDR3 DNA reads TGTGCCAGCAGCTCGGGAACGCTACAGGGTCTCCACTTT.

The chain carries TRBV7-2 and TRBJ1-1; D unclear. Germline-derived CDR1 and CDR2 are SGHTA and FQGNSA. Between the trimmed V and J ends, which lost 3 bases and 4 bases, there was a span of 6 bases. The CDR3 sequence is 12 residues long. CDR3: CASSFRFTEAFF. The CDR3 DNA is TGTGCCAGCAGCTTCAGGTTCACTGAAGCTTTCTTT.

This chain connects TRBV15 to TRBJ1-4; D gene uncertain. Trimming removed 5 bases from V and 11 bases from J, with 15 bases in between. The CDR3 length is 13 residues. CDR1 and CDR2 (germline): LNHNV, YYDKDF (reference sequence). DNA of the CDR3: TGTGCCACCAGCCTTAGTCTAGTGGAGAAACTGTTTTTT. It is translated as CATSLSLVEKLFF.

V gene TRBV11-3 combines with J gene TRBJ2-1, with D tentatively TRBD1 or TRBD2 (7 bases each). The germline V gene encodes CDR1 SGHNT and CDR2 YENEEA. V lost 5 bases and J lost 8, with 19 bases in between. The CDR3 runs to 15 residues. CDR3 sequence reads: CASSPQGGGIHEQFF. The CDR3 DNA sequence: TGTGCCAGCAGCCCCCAGGGGGGGGGAATCCATGAGCAGTTCTTC.

This sequence joins TRBV2 and TRBJ1-5; 7 bases are shared with TRBD1. This CDR3 has 13 residues. J was trimmed by 6 bases and V by 6 bases; bases with no gene match: 5. Germline V lookup: CDR1 SNHLY, CDR2 FYNNEI. Written as DNA, the CDR3 is TGTGCCAGCAGAGACAGGGCGGGTCAGCCCCAGCATTTT. Translation: CASRDRAGQPQHF.

This clone came up a few times. Here the CDR3 reads CASSIDMSSPLHF. CDR3 sequence (DNA): TGTGCCAGTAGTATAGATATGAGTTCACCCCTCCACTTT. The rearrangement uses TRBV19 and TRBJ1-6; unclear D gene. V shed 0 bases and J shed 9 bases, with 6 bases lying between them. This CDR3 spans 13 amino acids. From germline, CDR1 is LNHDA and CDR2 SQIVND (reference sequence). Combining the CDR3 with reference TRBV19 and TRBJ1-6 gives the whole variable domain DGGITQSPKYLFRKEGQNVTLSCEQNLNHDAMYWYRQDPGQGLRLIYYSQIVNDFQKGDIAEGYSVSREKKESFPLTVTSAQKNPTAFYLCASSIDMSSPLHFGNGTRLTVT.

The chain employs TRBV5-6 and TRBJ1-1, with 8 bases that match TRBD1. Germline V CDR1 and CDR2: SGHDT, YYEEEE. The trim removed 3 bases at V and 4 bases at J, leaving 5 bases unmatched. The CDR3 runs to 14 residues. This CDR3 reads CASSWGQAGTEAFF. CDR3 bases: TGTGCCAGCAGCTGGGGACAGGCGGGCACTGAAGCTTTCTTT. Combining the CDR3 with reference TRBV5-6 and TRBJ1-1 gives the whole variable domain DAGVTQSPTHLIKTRGQQVTLRCSPKSGHDTVSWYQQALGQGPQFIFQYYEEEERQRGNFPDRFSGHQFPNYSSELNVNALLLGDSALYLCASSWGQAGTEAFFGQGTRLTVV.

Worth noting for this clone: An end of the junction differs from the germline gene, which may be a read error. The chain is built from TRBV19 and TRBJ1-2; D is unresolved. This CDR3 region has 15 residues. Germline lookup yields CDR1 LNHDA and CDR2 SQIVND (reference sequence). For the CDR3, the DNA is TGTGCCAGTAGTCTAGATACTGCAAGTCGGTATGGCTACACCTTC. It yields the protein CASSLDTASRYGYTF.

The J gene is TRBJ2-7, the V gene TRBV21-1; the table assigns TRBD2, which was not confirmed against the DNA. TRBV21-1 has pseudogene status. CDR3 length: 13 residues. The CDR3 is CASSTGLPYEQYF. CDR3 sequence (DNA): TGTGCCAGCAGTACGGGACTCCCCTACGAGCAGTACTTC.

Only a few counts were recorded for this clone. V usage is TRBV30 and J usage is TRBJ1-6; TRBD1 agrees at 7 bases. V gave up 5 bases and J gave up 11 bases; unmatched junction bases: 9. This CDR3 has 13 amino acids. Germline V CDR1 and CDR2: GTSNPN, SVGIG (reference sequence). CDR3: CAWDETGRTPLHF. The DNA of the CDR3 is TGTGCCTGGGACGAGACAGGGAGAACACCCCTCCACTTT.

V is TRBV18 and J is TRBJ1-5; a weak D match, TRBD1 (6 bases). Germline lookup yields CDR1 KGHSH and CDR2 LQKENI. V was pared by 2 bases and J by 4 bases, with 18 bases between. The CDR3 contains 17 residues. The CDR3 sequence: CASSPVGRGGPNQPQHF. The CDR3 coding sequence is TGTGCCAGCTCACCAGTTGGGAGAGGGGGGCCTAATCAGCCCCAGCATTTT.

The CDR3 nucleotides read TGTGCCAGTGTGGGTCGAGACAGGGGGGAGTATGAAAAACTGTTTTTT. Translating it yields CASVGRDRGEYEKLFF. The rearrangement links TRBV7-3 to TRBJ1-4, with TRBD1 matching 9 bases. With 9 bases clipped from V and 6 bases from J, the junction kept 14 bases outside the gene matches. CDR1 SGHTA and CDR2 FQGTGA come from the germline V gene. The CDR3 is 16 amino acids.